These 3 T cell receptor beta chains share one sample of origin, sequenced in a study of cytomegalovirus exposure and HLA in healthy donors. Use of 60 Vbeta and 13 Jbeta primers characterized the PCR. Only in-frame clones appear in the TCRdb table, and some are missing; sequencing was by immunoSEQ multiplex PCR. The repertoire includes tens of thousands of clones, about four fifths of them detected once, and about 51% sits in the top ten. The sample taken for sequencing was PBMCs. The receptors shown here come from a man in his fifties in good health and CMV-seropositive.

The V call is TRBV9, the J call TRBJ1-5; a possible D gene is TRBD1 (5 bases). Per germline, CDR1 SGDLS and CDR2 YYNGEE. V was pared by 4 bases and J by 7 bases, with 12 bases between. The CDR3 covers 13 residues. The CDR3 region has the DNA TGTGCCAGCAGCTCTAGACAGTGCCAGCCCCAGCATTTT. Amino acids: CASSSRQCQPQHF.

The table lists this clone with a few counts. The V call is TRBV6-4, the J call TRBJ1-1; D ambiguous. This CDR3 is built from 14 residues. Per the germline V gene, CDR1 is MRHNA and CDR2 is SNTAGT. The V and J ends lost 6 bases and 3 bases respectively, with 14 bases between them. The CDR3 nucleotides are TGTGCCAGCAGCCCTCTGATTTTAGACACTGAAGCTTTCTTT. As protein: CASSPLILDTEAFF.

The rearrangement uses TRBV5-1 and TRBJ1-1; 7 bases match TRBD1. From germline, CDR1 is SGHRS and CDR2 YFSETQ. The length of the CDR3 is 13 residues. Trimming took 4 bases from V and 11 from J; bases not matched to a gene: 11. This CDR3 reads CASSPGTELGAFF. CDR3 bases: TGCGCCAGCAGCCCCGGGACAGAGCTCGGGGCTTTCTTT.